Below are 9 T cell receptor beta chains sequenced from a single sample in a study of blood T cell repertoires in COVID-19. Produced via immunoSEQ multiplex PCR; TCRdb's table is partial and in-frame only. The repertoire holds about 480,000 clones, 70% to 90% seen once, with under 2.5% in the top ten. Sequences were obtained from PBMCs or T cells enriched from blood (not recorded which). The receptor source for this set is a woman in her late teens or twenties with acute COVID-19.

This clone showed up just once. The rearrangement uses TRBV5-1 and TRBJ1-4, with 7 nucleotides matching TRBD1. Germline trimming cut 2 bases from V and 4 bases from J; bases unmatched to any gene: 2. Germline V gene sequence: CDR1 SGHRS, CDR2 YFSETQ. The CDR3 spans 14 residues. The CDR3 sequence: CASSFGQDNEKLFF. The CDR3 DNA sequence: TGCGCCAGCAGCTTCGGACAGGATAATGAAAAACTGTTTTTT.

This chain joins TRBV18 and TRBJ2-1, with TRBD2 identical over 9 bases. The length of the CDR3 is 16 residues. Germline V gene lookup returns CDR1 KGHSH and CDR2 LQKENI. The V and J ends lost 2 bases and 9 bases, in that order; junction bases with no gene match: 11. The CDR3 DNA reads as TGTGCCAGCTCACCAAGCCTGGTTAGCGGGAGCGGTGAGCAGTTCTTC. Translating gives CASSPSLVSGSGEQFF.

V usage is TRBV7-8 and J usage is TRBJ2-7; 8 bases are shared with TRBD2. Looked up from germline, CDR1 is SGHVS and CDR2 is FQNEAQ. CDR3 length equals 14 residues. V lost 2 bases, J lost 5 bases, and 5 bases stayed unmatched. The CDR3 coding sequence is TGTGCCAGCAGCTTACGGGGGGGGGCCCACGAGCAGTACTTC. Its protein is CASSLRGGAHEQYF. The full variable domain, with the rest looked up from reference TRBV7-8 and TRBJ2-7, is GAGVSQSPRYKVAKRGQDVALRCDPISGHVSLFWYQQALGQGPEFLTYFQNEAQLDKSGLPSDRFFAERPEGSVSTLKIQRTQQEDSAVYLCASSLRGGAHEQYFGPGTRLTVT.

The chain carries TRBV5-1 and TRBJ2-2; D uncertain. The CDR3 has 16 residues. The V gene's germline CDR1 is SGHRS and CDR2 YFSETQ. V was shortened by 2 bases and J by 0 bases, with 11 bases between the two germline ends. The CDR3 is CASSLQNKANTGELFF. The CDR3 bases are TGCGCCAGCAGCTTACAAAACAAAGCGAACACCGGGGAGCTGTTTTTT.

The rearrangement links TRBV15 to TRBJ2-5; TRBD1 aligns across 8 bases. V was pared by 7 bases and J by 5 bases, with 18 bases of the junction left unmatched. This CDR3 comprises 17 residues. Germline V gene sequence: CDR1 LNHNV, CDR2 YYDKDF (reference sequence). CDR3 region: CATKGSTGGGLGETQYF. The CDR3 DNA sequence: TGTGCCACCAAGGGGTCCACAGGGGGAGGTTTGGGGGAGACCCAGTACTTC.

This chain joins TRBV4-1 and TRBJ2-7; perhaps TRBD2 as D (6 bases). This CDR3 is 14 amino acids long. CDR1 and CDR2 from the germline V gene are MGHRA and YSYEKL. V was shortened by 1 base and J by 3 bases, with 10 bases between the two germline ends. CDR3 amino acids: CASSQAPTSYEQYF. Here the CDR3 DNA reads TGCGCCAGCAGCCAAGCTCCGACTAGCTACGAGCAGTACTTC.

The table lists this clone with a few counts. This chain uses TRBV18 with TRBJ1-2; 10 bases are shared with TRBD1. V lost 5 bases, J lost 4 bases, and 7 bases stayed unmatched. Per the germline V gene, CDR1 is KGHSH and CDR2 is LQKENI. The CDR3 is 15 residues long. The CDR3 loop is CASSSDRGLGYGYTF. The CDR3 region has the DNA TGTGCCAGCTCATCCGACAGGGGGCTTGGCTATGGCTACACCTTC.

The chain couples TRBV19 to TRBJ2-1, with D maybe TRBD2 (7 bases). CDR1 and CDR2 from the germline V gene are LNHDA and SQIVND (reference sequence). Trimming took 5 bases from V and 9 from J, leaving 17 bases between them. The CDR3 spans 14 residues. CDR3 loop: CASSLPSGGAEQFF. The CDR3 DNA reads as TGTGCCAGTAGTCTCCCCTCGGGGGGCGCTGAGCAGTTCTTC.

The rearrangement uses TRBV28 and TRBJ1-2; the D gene is possibly TRBD1 (5 bases). The CDR3 has 15 amino acids. V shed 6 bases and J shed 5 bases, with 19 bases lying between them. Germline V lookup: CDR1 MDHEN, CDR2 SYDVKM. The CDR3 bases are TGTGCCAGCAGCACTACCTTCGGGGGACTTTATGGCTACACCTTC. Protein: CASSTTFGGLYGYTF.